These 23 T cell receptor beta chains originate from one sample sequenced in a study of cytomegalovirus exposure and HLA in healthy donors (dated by TCRdb to 2015 to 2018). The library was generated by the immunoSEQ multiplex PCR assay. The multiplex PCR relied on a mix of 60 forward primers for TCR Vbeta segments and 13 reverse primers for TCR Jbeta segments. This is the immuneACCESS table as TCRdb keeps it, with only in-frame sequences that have V and J called. A part of the clones is gone; compared with another copy, unresolved V genes explain less than half, and the rest is unexplained. This sample comprises about 99,000 clones, around 77% of them detected only once. Clones ranked in the top ten supply around 3.6% of the sample. Input material: PBMCs. These receptors came from a middle-aged man in good health and CMV-seronegative.

This chain uses TRBV19 with TRBJ1-5, with 8 nucleotides matching TRBD1. Germline V lookup: CDR1 LNHDA, CDR2 SQIVND (reference sequence). CDR3 length equals 15 residues. The trim removed 5 bases at V and 7 bases at J, leaving 10 bases unmatched. The CDR3 loop reads CASSSRTGMWQPQHF. The CDR3 DNA is TGTGCCAGTAGTTCGAGGACAGGGATGTGGCAGCCCCAGCATTTT.

The gene calls are TRBV7-3 and TRBJ2-3; D might be TRBD2 (6 bases). Per the germline V gene, CDR1 is SGHTA and CDR2 is FQGTGA. V lost 5 bases, J lost 1 base, and 13 bases lay in between. This CDR3 has 15 amino acids. The CDR3 loop is CASSPEGRGTDTQYF. As DNA, the CDR3 is TGTGCCAGCAGCCCGGAGGGGAGAGGCACAGATACGCAGTATTTT.

The chain joins TRBV5-1 to TRBJ1-4; 12 bases are a match to TRBD1. J gave up 7 bases and V 5 bases, and 3 bases lay outside the gene matches. Germline V lookup: CDR1 SGHRS, CDR2 YFSETQ. The CDR3 length is 14 residues. The CDR3 loop is CASRPGQGAEKLFF. Here the CDR3 DNA reads TGCGCCAGCAGGCCGGGACAGGGGGCTGAAAAACTGTTTTTT.

The chain carries TRBV5-6 and TRBJ2-3; D is uncertain. The length of the CDR3 is 15 residues. Deletions cut 2 bases from V and 6 bases from J, with 16 bases between. Germline V lookup: CDR1 SGHDT, CDR2 YYEEEE. CDR3 in DNA: TGTGCCAGCAGCTTCAATTTCGACTCACATGATACGCAGTATTTT. Translating gives CASSFNFDSHDTQYF.

The rearrangement uses TRBV11-2 and TRBJ2-3, with TRBD2 identical over 9 bases. V was pared by 5 bases and J by 1 base, with 7 bases of the junction left unmatched. Germline values: CDR1 SGHAT, CDR2 FQNNGV. CDR3 length: 16 residues. CDR3 DNA: TGTGCCAGCAGCCTCGCGGGGGGGGCAGGCACAGATACGCAGTATTTT. This codes for CASSLAGGAGTDTQYF. Complete variable domain (other parts from reference TRBV11-2 and TRBJ2-3): EAGVAQSPRYKIIEKRQSVAFWCNPISGHATLYWYQQILGQGPKLLIQFQNNGVVDDSQLPKDRFSAERLKGVDSTLKIQPAKLEDSAVYLCASSLAGGAGTDTQYFGPGTRLTVL.

The chain has TRBV14 and TRBJ1-5, with no clear D. Germline loops: CDR1 SGHDN, CDR2 FVKESK. Trimming left V 1 base short and J 4 bases short, with 5 bases between. The CDR3 has 13 residues. The CDR3 sequence: CASSQGRNQPQHF. The DNA of the CDR3 is TGTGCCAGCAGCCAAGGGAGGAATCAGCCCCAGCATTTT. Together with reference TRBV14 and TRBJ1-5, the CDR3 gives the full variable domain: EAGVTQFPSHSVIEKGQTVTLRCDPISGHDNLYWYRRVMGKEIKFLLHFVKESKQDESGMPNNRFLAERTGGTYSTLKVQPAELEDSGVYFCASSQGRNQPQHFGDGTRLSIL.

This clone is a singleton in its sample. J is TRBJ1-5 and V is TRBV28, with D perhaps matching TRBD1 (6 bases). V lost 3 bases to trimming and J lost 3 bases, with 15 bases between them. The length of the CDR3 is 16 residues. Germline CDR1 is MDHEN and CDR2 is SYDVKM. CDR3 loop: CASSFHGGASNQPQHF. The CDR3 nucleotides read TGTGCCAGCAGTTTCCATGGGGGGGCTTCCAATCAGCCCCAGCATTTT.

The gene calls are TRBV10-3 and TRBJ2-2; 7 bases line up with TRBD2. Germline lookup yields CDR1 ENHRY and CDR2 SYGVKD. The CDR3 totals 14 residues. V dropped 6 bases and J dropped 4; count of bases not matched to a gene: 5. Written as DNA, the CDR3 is TGTGCCATCAGGCGGGAGTCGGCCACCGGGGAGCTGTTTTTT. Translated, it gives CAIRRESATGELFF.

The V gene is TRBV9, the J gene TRBJ2-3; tentatively, D is TRBD1 (6 bases). The V end was cut by 0 bases, the J end by 3 bases, with 11 bases between. From germline, CDR1 is SGDLS and CDR2 YYNGEE. The CDR3 totals 15 residues. The chain's CDR3 is CASSVVKGVTDTQYF. DNA for the CDR3: TGTGCCAGCAGCGTAGTTAAGGGGGTGACAGATACGCAGTATTTT.

This sequence joins TRBV7-9 and TRBJ1-5, with 10 bases lining up with TRBD1. CDR3 length: 16 amino acids. V shed 5 bases, J shed 2 bases, and the junction held 6 bases outside the gene matches. The germline gives CDR1 SEHNR, CDR2 FQNEAQ (reference sequence). CDR3 protein: CASSTPGTGGNQPQHF. The CDR3 nucleotides read TGTGCCAGCAGCACCCCTGGGACAGGGGGCAATCAGCCCCAGCATTTT.

V usage is TRBV30 and J usage is TRBJ2-1, with 10 bases lining up with TRBD2. V shed 1 base, J shed 4 bases, and the junction held 1 base outside the gene matches. Germline V gene data show CDR1 as GTSNPN and CDR2 as SVGIG (reference sequence). This CDR3 is built from 14 residues. The DNA of the CDR3 is TGTGCCTGGAGTGCAGCGGGAGGGTACAATGAGCAGTTCTTC. This encodes CAWSAAGGYNEQFF.

In its sample, this clone was seen once. The rearrangement joins TRBV6-1 to TRBJ2-7, with TRBD2 matching 11 bases. The V segment lost 0 bases and the J segment 8 bases; nucleotides outside the gene matches: 12. The length of the CDR3 is 17 residues. Germline loops: CDR1 MNHNS, CDR2 SASEGT. The CDR3 reads CASSEAGRGGLAGKQYF. In DNA form, the CDR3 reads TGTGCCAGCAGTGAAGCGGGCAGGGGAGGACTAGCGGGTAAGCAGTACTTC.

As to this clone: The sample contains more than one DNA sequence encoding this CDR3. The chain couples TRBV5-4 to TRBJ1-1; weak D call: TRBD1 (6 bases). The V gene's germline CDR1 is SGHNT and CDR2 YYREEE (reference sequence). The CDR3 loop spans 15 amino acids. V was trimmed by 5 bases and J by 2 bases, leaving 16 bases between them. CDR3 residues: CASRTVGGYNTEAFF. The CDR3 bases are TGTGCCAGCAGGACAGTTGGGGGCTACAACACTGAAGCTTTCTTT.

The chain uses TRBV10-3 and TRBJ2-7, with 12 bases identical to TRBD2. The ends lost 6 bases at V and 6 bases at J; junction bases unmatched: 0. The CDR3 consists of 12 residues. Per the germline V gene, CDR1 is ENHRY and CDR2 is SYGVKD. The CDR3 here is CAIRGLAGEQYF. The CDR3 bases are TGTGCCATCAGGGGACTAGCGGGCGAGCAGTACTTC.

This clone occurred once. The genes are TRBV11-2 and TRBJ2-2; TRBD1 agrees at 12 bases. Trimming cost V 6 bases and J 7 bases; bases outside gene matches: 9. The CDR3 totals 16 residues. CDR1 is SGHAT, CDR2 FQNNGV, per germline. CDR3 loop: CASRPGTGGSHGELFF. The CDR3 region has the DNA TGTGCCAGCAGGCCCGGGACAGGGGGCTCTCACGGGGAGCTGTTTTTT.

The rearrangement uses TRBV19 and TRBJ2-7, with D perhaps TRBD2 (5 bases). Looked up from germline, CDR1 is LNHDA and CDR2 is SQIVND (reference sequence). V gave up 2 bases and J gave up 1 base, with 12 bases separating them. The length of the CDR3 is 15 residues. Here the CDR3 reads CASSIRPGISYEQYF. CDR3 bases: TGTGCCAGTAGTATACGGCCGGGAATTTCCTACGAGCAGTACTTC. Drawing the rest from reference TRBV19 and TRBJ2-7, the complete variable domain is DGGITQSPKYLFRKEGQNVTLSCEQNLNHDAMYWYRQDPGQGLRLIYYSQIVNDFQKGDIAEGYSVSREKKESFPLTVTSAQKNPTAFYLCASSIRPGISYEQYFGPGTRLTVT.

The chain carries TRBV5-1 and TRBJ2-4, with 7 bases matching TRBD2. The CDR3 extends over 15 amino acids. V dropped 0 bases and J dropped 6; count of bases not matched to a gene: 6. Looked up from germline, CDR1 is SGHRS and CDR2 is YFSETQ. This CDR3 is CASSLVGLAANIQYF. In DNA form, the CDR3 reads TGCGCCAGCAGCTTGGTCGGCCTAGCGGCAAACATTCAGTACTTC.

This clone was seen once. V usage is TRBV28 and J usage is TRBJ1-2; unclear D gene. Germline assignment: CDR1 MDHEN and CDR2 SYDVKM. V lost 2 bases, J lost 8 bases, and 15 bases lay in between. CDR3 size: 14 residues. In DNA form, the CDR3 reads TGTGCCAGCAGTTTAGTTCCGGGAAACTGGGGCTACACCTTC. Residues: CASSLVPGNWGYTF.

J is TRBJ1-6 and V is TRBV4-1; 7 bases map to TRBD1. The CDR3 is 19 amino acids. V shed 0 bases and J 0 bases; nucleotides not matched to a gene: 8. Germline CDR1 reads MGHRA; CDR2 reads YSYEKL. In nucleotides, the CDR3 is TGCGCCAGCAGCCAAGATTCGGCGACAGGGAGCTCCTATAATTCACCCCTCCACTTT. It codes for CASSQDSATGSSYNSPLHF.

The V and J genes are TRBV29-1 and TRBJ2-1; weak D call: TRBD1 (6 bases). The CDR3 totals 14 residues. V lost 0 bases, J lost 7 bases, and 13 bases lay in between. Germline V gene lookup returns CDR1 SQVTM and CDR2 ANQGSEA. In nucleotides, the CDR3 is TGCAGCGTTGAAGAGACAGGAAGGAGTAATGAGCAGTTCTTC. Translation gives CSVEETGRSNEQFF.

The chain uses TRBV7-2 and TRBJ2-1; possibly TRBD2 for D (5 bases). The CDR3 is 15 amino acids. Germline V gene lookup returns CDR1 SGHTA and CDR2 FQGNSA. Trimming stripped 3 bases from V and 2 bases from J, with 11 bases between. The CDR3, as DNA: TGTGCCAGCAGCTTGGCCTACGGGGCCTACAATGAGCAGTTCTTC. Its translation: CASSLAYGAYNEQFF.

The chain carries TRBV2 and TRBJ1-2; 10 bases are a match to TRBD1. Germline CDR1 and CDR2: SNHLY and FYNNEI. V dropped 8 bases and J dropped 4; count of bases not matched to a gene: 4. This CDR3 spans 13 amino acids. The CDR3 bases are TGTGCCAGCCAGACAGGGGGCGGCTATGGCTACACCTTC. It codes for CASQTGGGYGYTF.

The chain combines TRBV5-4 with TRBJ1-1, with D unclear. Germline V CDR1 and CDR2: SGHNT, YYREEE (reference sequence). The CDR3 runs 16 residues. V lost 7 bases to trimming and J lost 4 bases, with 23 bases between them. The CDR3, as DNA: TGTGCCAGCGGAAAGGAGGCGGCGAGGTGGGTCACTGAAGCTTTCTTT. Translated, it gives CASGKEAARWVTEAFF.